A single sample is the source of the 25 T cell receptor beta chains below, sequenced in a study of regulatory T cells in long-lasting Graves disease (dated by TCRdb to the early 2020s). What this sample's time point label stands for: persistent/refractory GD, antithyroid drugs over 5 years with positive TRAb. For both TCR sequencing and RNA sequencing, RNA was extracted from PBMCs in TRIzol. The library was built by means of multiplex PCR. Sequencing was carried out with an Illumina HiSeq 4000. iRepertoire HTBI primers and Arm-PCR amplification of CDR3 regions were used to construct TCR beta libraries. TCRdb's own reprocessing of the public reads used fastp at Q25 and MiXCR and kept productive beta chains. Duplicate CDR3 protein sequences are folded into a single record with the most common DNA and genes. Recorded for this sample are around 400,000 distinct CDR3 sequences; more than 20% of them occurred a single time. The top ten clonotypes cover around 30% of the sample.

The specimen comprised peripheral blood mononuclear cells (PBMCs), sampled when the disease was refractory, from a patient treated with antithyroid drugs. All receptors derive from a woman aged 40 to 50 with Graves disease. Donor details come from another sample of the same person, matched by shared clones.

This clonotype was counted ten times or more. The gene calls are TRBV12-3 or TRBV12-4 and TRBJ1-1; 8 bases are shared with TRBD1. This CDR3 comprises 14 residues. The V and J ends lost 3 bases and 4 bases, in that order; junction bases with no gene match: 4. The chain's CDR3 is CASSLDREVTEAFF. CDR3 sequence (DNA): TGTGCCAGCAGTTTGGACAGGGAGGTCACTGAAGCTTTCTTT.

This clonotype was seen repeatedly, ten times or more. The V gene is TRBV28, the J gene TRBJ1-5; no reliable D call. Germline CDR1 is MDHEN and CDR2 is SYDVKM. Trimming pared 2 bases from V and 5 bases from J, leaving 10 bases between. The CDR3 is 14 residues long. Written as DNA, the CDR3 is TGTGCCAGCAGTTTAATCTCGCATGATCAGCCCCAGCATTTT. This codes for CASSLISHDQPQHF.

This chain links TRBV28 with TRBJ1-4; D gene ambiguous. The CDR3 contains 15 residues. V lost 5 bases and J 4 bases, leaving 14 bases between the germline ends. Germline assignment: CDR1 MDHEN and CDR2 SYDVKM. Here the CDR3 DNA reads TGTGCCAGCAGTCTCCGGACGCCCAGTAATGAAAAACTGTTTTTT. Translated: CASSLRTPSNEKLFF.

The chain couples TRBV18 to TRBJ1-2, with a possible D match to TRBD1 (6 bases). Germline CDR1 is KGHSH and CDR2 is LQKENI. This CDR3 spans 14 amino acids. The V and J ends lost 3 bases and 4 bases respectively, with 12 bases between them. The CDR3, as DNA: TGTGCCAGCTCACCCGGGACAAAACTCTATGGCTACACCTTC. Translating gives CASSPGTKLYGYTF. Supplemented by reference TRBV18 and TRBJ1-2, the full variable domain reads NAGVMQNPRHLVRRRGQEARLRCSPMKGHSHVYWYRQLPEEGLKFMVYLQKENIIDESGMPKERFSAEFPKEGPSILRIQQVVRGDSAAYFCASSPGTKLYGYTFGSGTRLTVV.

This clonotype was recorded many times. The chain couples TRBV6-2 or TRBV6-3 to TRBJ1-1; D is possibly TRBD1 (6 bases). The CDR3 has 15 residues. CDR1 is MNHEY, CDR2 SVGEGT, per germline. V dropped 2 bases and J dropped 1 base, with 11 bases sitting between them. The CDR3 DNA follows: TGTGCCAGCAGTTACCCTTCGACAGGGAACACTGAAGCTTTCTTT. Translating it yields CASSYPSTGNTEAFF.

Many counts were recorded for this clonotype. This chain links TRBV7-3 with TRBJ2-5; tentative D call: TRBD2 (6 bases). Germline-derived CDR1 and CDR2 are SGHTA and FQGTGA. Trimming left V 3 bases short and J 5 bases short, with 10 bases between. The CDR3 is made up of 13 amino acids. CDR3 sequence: CASSFNGGETQYF. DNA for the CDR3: TGTGCCAGCAGCTTTAACGGAGGGGAGACCCAGTACTTC.

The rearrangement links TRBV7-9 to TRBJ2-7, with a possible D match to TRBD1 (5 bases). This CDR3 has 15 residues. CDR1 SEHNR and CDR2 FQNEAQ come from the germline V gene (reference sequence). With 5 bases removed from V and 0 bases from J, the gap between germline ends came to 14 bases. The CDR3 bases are TGTGCCAGCAGCCGGGCTGGGGCCCTCTCCTACGAGCAGTACTTC. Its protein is CASSRAGALSYEQYF.

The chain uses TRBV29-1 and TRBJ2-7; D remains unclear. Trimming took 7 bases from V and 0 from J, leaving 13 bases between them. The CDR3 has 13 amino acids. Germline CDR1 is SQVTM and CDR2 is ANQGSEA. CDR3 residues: CSGVGPVSYEQYF. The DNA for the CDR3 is TGCAGCGGGGTCGGACCTGTCTCCTACGAGCAGTACTTC.

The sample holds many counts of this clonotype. The CDR3 DNA is TGTGCCACCAGTGATCCACTCAGGCCGGGGGAGACCCAGTACTTC. Translated: CATSDPLRPGETQYF. J is TRBJ2-5 and V is TRBV24-1, with a tentative D call TRBD2 (5 bases). The V gene lost 3 bases and the J gene lost 5 bases, with 15 bases spanning the gap. The germline CDR1 and CDR2 sequences are KGHDR and SFDVKD. CDR3 size: 15 residues.

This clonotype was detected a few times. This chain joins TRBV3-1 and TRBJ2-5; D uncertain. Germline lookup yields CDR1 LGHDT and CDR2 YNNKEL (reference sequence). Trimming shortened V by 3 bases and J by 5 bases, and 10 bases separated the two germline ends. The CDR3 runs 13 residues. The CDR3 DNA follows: TGTGCCAGCAGCCAGTGGAAGGAGGAGACCCAGTACTTC. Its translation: CASSQWKEETQYF.

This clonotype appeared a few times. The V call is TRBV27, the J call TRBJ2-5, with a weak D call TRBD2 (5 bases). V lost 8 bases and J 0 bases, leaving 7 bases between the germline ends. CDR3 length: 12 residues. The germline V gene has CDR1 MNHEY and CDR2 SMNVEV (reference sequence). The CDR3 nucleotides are TGTGCCAGCCGGCGGGACCAAGAGACCCAGTACTTC. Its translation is CASRRDQETQYF.

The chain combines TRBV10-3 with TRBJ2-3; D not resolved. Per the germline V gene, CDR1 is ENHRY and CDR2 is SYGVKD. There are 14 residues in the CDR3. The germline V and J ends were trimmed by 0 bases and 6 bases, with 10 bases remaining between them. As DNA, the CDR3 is TGTGCCATCAGTGAGTCGCTCTCGCCCGATACGCAGTATTTT. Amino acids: CAISESLSPDTQYF.

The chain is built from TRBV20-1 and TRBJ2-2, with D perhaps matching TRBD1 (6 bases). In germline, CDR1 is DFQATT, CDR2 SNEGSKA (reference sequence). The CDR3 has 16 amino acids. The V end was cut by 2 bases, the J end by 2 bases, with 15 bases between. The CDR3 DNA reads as TGCAGTGCTAGAATGGCAGGACAGATTAACACCGGGGAGCTGTTTTTT. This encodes CSARMAGQINTGELFF.

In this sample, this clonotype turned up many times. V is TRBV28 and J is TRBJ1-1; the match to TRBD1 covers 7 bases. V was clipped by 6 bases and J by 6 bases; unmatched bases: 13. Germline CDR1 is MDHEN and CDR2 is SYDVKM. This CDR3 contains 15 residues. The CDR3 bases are TGTGCCAGCAGCCCCGCGGGACAGTTAAGGTCTGAAGCTTTCTTT. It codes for CASSPAGQLRSEAFF.

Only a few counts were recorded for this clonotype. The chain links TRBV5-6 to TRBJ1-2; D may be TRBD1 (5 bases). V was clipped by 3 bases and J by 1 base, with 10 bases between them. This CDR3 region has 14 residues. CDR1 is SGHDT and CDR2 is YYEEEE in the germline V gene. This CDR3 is CASSYMDINYGYTF. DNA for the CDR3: TGTGCCAGCAGCTATATGGACATTAACTATGGCTACACCTTC.

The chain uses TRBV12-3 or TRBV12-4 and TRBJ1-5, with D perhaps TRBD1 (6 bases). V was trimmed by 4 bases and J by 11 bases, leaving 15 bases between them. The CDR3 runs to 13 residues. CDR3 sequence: CASSSGHQKAQHF. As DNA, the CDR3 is TGTGCCAGCAGTTCGGGACATCAGAAGGCCCAGCATTTT.

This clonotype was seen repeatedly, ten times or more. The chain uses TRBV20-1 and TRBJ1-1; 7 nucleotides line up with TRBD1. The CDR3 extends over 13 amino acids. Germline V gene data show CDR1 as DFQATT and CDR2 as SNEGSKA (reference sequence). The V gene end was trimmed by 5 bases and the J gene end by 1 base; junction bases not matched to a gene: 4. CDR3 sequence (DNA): TGCAGTGCTGACAGGGATCGGAACACTGAAGCTTTCTTT. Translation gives CSADRDRNTEAFF.

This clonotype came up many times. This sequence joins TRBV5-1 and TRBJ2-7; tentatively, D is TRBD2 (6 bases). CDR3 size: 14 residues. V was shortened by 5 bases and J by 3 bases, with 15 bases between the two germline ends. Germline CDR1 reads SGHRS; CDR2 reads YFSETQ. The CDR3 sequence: CASRRNVADYEQYF. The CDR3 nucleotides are TGCGCCAGCAGGAGGAACGTAGCGGACTACGAGCAGTACTTC.

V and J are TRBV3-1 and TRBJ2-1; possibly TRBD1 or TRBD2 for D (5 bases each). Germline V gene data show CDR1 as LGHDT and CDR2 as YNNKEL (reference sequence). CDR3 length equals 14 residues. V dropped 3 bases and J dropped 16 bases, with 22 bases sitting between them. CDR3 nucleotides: TGTGCCAGCAGCCAGGGTATTTTGGGGGATCGGCGATTCTTC. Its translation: CASSQGILGDRRFF.

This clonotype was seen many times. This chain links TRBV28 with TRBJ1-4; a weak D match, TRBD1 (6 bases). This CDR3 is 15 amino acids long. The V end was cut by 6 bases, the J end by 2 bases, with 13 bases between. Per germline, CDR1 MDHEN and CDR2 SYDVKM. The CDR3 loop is CASSQRQATNEKLFF. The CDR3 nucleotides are TGTGCCAGCAGCCAAAGACAGGCCACTAATGAAAAACTGTTTTTT.

The DNA for the CDR3 is TGCAGTGCTAGTCCAAGAGGACTAGCGCGACAAGAGACCCAGTACTTC. It translates to CSASPRGLARQETQYF. This chain uses TRBV20-1 with TRBJ2-5, with 9 bases lining up with TRBD2. The V gene's germline CDR1 is DFQATT and CDR2 SNEGSKA (reference sequence). With 3 bases clipped from V and 2 bases from J, the junction kept 10 bases outside the gene matches. The CDR3 has 16 amino acids.

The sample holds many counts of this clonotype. The CDR3: CATSDWEKTNEKLFF. Here the CDR3 DNA reads TGTGCCACCAGTGATTGGGAGAAAACTAATGAAAAACTGTTTTTT. The chain has TRBV24-1 and TRBJ1-4; D is unclear. The germline gives CDR1 KGHDR, CDR2 SFDVKD. The CDR3 has 15 amino acids. Between the trimmed V and J ends, which lost 2 bases and 1 base, there was a span of 7 bases.

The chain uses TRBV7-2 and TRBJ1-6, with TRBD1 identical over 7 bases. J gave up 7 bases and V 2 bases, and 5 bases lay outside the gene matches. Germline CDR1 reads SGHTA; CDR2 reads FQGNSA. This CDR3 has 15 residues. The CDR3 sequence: CASSLQGQLNSPLHF. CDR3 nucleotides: TGTGCCAGCAGCTTACAGGGACAGTTGAATTCACCCCTCCACTTT.

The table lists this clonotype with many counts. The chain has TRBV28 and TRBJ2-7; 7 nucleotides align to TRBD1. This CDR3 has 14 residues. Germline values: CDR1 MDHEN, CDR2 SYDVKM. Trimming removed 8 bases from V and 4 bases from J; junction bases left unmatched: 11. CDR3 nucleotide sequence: TGTGCCAGCCGAATTACAGGGGTAGGGTACGAGCAGTACTTC. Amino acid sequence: CASRITGVGYEQYF.

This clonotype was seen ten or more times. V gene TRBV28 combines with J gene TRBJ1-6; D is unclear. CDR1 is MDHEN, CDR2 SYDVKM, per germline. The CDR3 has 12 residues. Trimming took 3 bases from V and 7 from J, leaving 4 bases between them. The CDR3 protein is CASSLGNSPLHF. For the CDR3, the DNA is TGTGCCAGCAGTTTGGGGAATTCACCCCTCCACTTT.